A single sample is the source of the 24 T cell receptor beta chains below, sequenced in a study of cytomegalovirus exposure and HLA in healthy donors. 13 Jbeta primers and 60 Vbeta primers were used for the PCR. Profiled with immunoSEQ multiplex PCR; TCRdb holds only in-frame clones, not every one. The data contain some 140,000 clones, approximately 80% of them singletons. The sample comprised PBMCs. The receptor set was obtained from a man aged 25 to 40 in good health and CMV-seronegative.

In this sample, this clone turned up once. This rearrangement joins TRBV9 to TRBJ2-2; 8 bases map to TRBD1. The CDR3 is 17 amino acids. Germline CDR1 SGDLS, CDR2 YYNGEE. The trim removed 0 bases at V and 4 bases at J, leaving 8 bases unmatched. The CDR3 coding sequence is TGTGCCAGCAGCGTAGGGTTTCGGACAGGGTCCACCGGGGAGCTGTTTTTT. Protein sequence: CASSVGFRTGSTGELFF.

The genes are TRBV6-1 and TRBJ1-3; 7 bases align to TRBD1. The J segment lost 0 bases and the V segment lost 2 bases, leaving 4 bases of the junction unmatched. CDR1 MNHNS and CDR2 SASEGT come from the germline V gene. CDR3 length: 16 residues. Written as DNA, the CDR3 is TGTGCCAGCAGTGAACACAGGGGAACCTCTGGAAACACCATATATTTT. The encoded protein is CASSEHRGTSGNTIYF.

This chain joins TRBV6-5 and TRBJ2-7; 7 bases match TRBD1. CDR1 is MNHEY, CDR2 SVGAGI, per germline. The CDR3 runs to 15 residues. V lost 6 bases to trimming and J lost 0 bases; unmatched junction nucleotides: 8. CDR3 residues: CASSSTGTVSYEQYF. Here the CDR3 DNA reads TGTGCCAGCAGCTCGACCGGGACAGTCTCCTACGAGCAGTACTTC.

The table lists this clone with a few counts. The chain joins TRBV19 to TRBJ2-5; D may be TRBD2 (6 bases). The CDR3 runs 18 residues. The V end was cut by 5 bases, the J end by 4 bases, with 26 bases between. Germline CDR1 reads LNHDA; CDR2 reads SQIVND (reference sequence). CDR3 nucleotide sequence: TGTGCCAGTAGTCTCAGTGGGGAGGCGCACGGTGGGCCAGAGACCCAGTACTTC. It codes for CASSLSGEAHGGPETQYF.

This clone has just a few counts. CDR3 loop: CASSEASLSLSSYNEQFF. Here the CDR3 DNA reads TGTGCCAGCAGTGAAGCGTCTCTAAGCTTGAGCTCCTACAATGAGCAGTTCTTC. The chain links TRBV6-1 to TRBJ2-1; D remains ambiguous. V was trimmed by 0 bases and J by 0 bases, leaving 15 bases between them. Germline CDR1 MNHNS, CDR2 SASEGT. The CDR3 sequence is 18 residues long.

The chain combines TRBV30 with TRBJ2-7, with TRBD1 matching over 9 bases. V dropped 0 bases and J dropped 6; count of bases not matched to a gene: 3. Germline CDR1 GTSNPN, CDR2 SVGIG (reference sequence). This CDR3 contains 13 residues. CDR3 in amino acids: CAWSVGQGSEQYF. In DNA form, the CDR3 reads TGTGCCTGGAGTGTGGGACAGGGAAGCGAGCAGTACTTC.

The J gene is TRBJ1-5, the V gene TRBV7-2; maybe TRBD1 (5 bases). CDR1 and CDR2 from the germline V gene are SGHTA and FQGNSA. V shed 1 base and J shed 4 bases, with 14 bases lying between them. This CDR3 contains 16 residues. The DNA of the CDR3 is TGTGCCAGCAGCTTAGTCTCGGGGGTTCGTAATCAGCCCCAGCATTTT. Its translation: CASSLVSGVRNQPQHF.

This clone has a handful of counts. This rearrangement joins TRBV4-1 to TRBJ2-7; 13 positions match TRBD2. The CDR3 length is 17 residues. Germline V lookup: CDR1 MGHRA, CDR2 YSYEKL. The ends lost 6 bases at V and 0 bases at J; junction bases unmatched: 8. CDR3 DNA: TGCGCCAGCAGTTCTCGGACTAGCGGGAGAAGCTCCTACGAGCAGTACTTC. As protein: CASSSRTSGRSSYEQYF.

The chain joins TRBV18 to TRBJ1-2; D is possibly TRBD1 (5 bases). In germline, CDR1 is KGHSH, CDR2 LQKENI. CDR3 length: 15 amino acids. Trimming pared 2 bases from V and 7 bases from J, leaving 17 bases between. CDR3 coding DNA: TGTGCCAGCTCACCAGAAAATGGCAGGGTGGCTGGCTACACCTTC. The encoded protein is CASSPENGRVAGYTF.

The chain is built from TRBV28 and TRBJ1-5, with TRBD1 as a possible D gene (5 bases). The V end lost 7 bases, the J end lost 3 bases, and 10 bases lay between the germline ends. Germline CDR1 MDHEN, CDR2 SYDVKM. This CDR3 is built from 13 residues. The CDR3 spells CASTWGPNQPQHF. Written as DNA, the CDR3 is TGTGCCAGCACCTGGGGCCCCAATCAGCCCCAGCATTTT.

The genes are TRBV5-1 and TRBJ2-7, with a tentative D call TRBD2 (6 bases). The CDR3 runs to 12 residues. Germline CDR1 is SGHRS and CDR2 is YFSETQ. V was cut by 7 bases and J by 5 bases, with 13 bases left in between. This CDR3 reads CASSWRGDEQYF. CDR3 DNA sequence: TGCGCCAGCTCATGGAGGGGCGACGAGCAGTACTTC.

The CDR3 coding sequence is TGTGCCAGCAGCTCGCCGACAGGGACCGGGGAGCTGTTTTTT. Protein product: CASSSPTGTGELFF. The rearrangement uses TRBV11-3 and TRBJ2-2; 7 bases match TRBD1. The germline V gene has CDR1 SGHNT and CDR2 YENEEA. J was trimmed by 5 bases and V by 4 bases; bases with no gene match: 4. The CDR3 is 14 residues long.

The V call is TRBV6-1, the J call TRBJ2-2, with 11 bases that match TRBD2. Germline trimming cut 7 bases from V and 4 bases from J; bases unmatched to any gene: 2. CDR3 length equals 14 residues. Per the germline V gene, CDR1 is MNHNS and CDR2 is SASEGT. DNA of the CDR3: TGTGCCAGCACACTAGCGGGAGTCACCGGGGAGCTGTTTTTT. This sequence encodes CASTLAGVTGELFF.

Here the CDR3 reads CASSARVDYGYTF. CDR3 nucleotides: TGTGCCAGCAGCGCACGGGTAGACTATGGCTACACCTTC. This chain connects TRBV21-1 to TRBJ1-2. TRBV21-1 is a pseudogene locus. The CDR3 loop spans 13 amino acids.

This chain uses TRBV5-4 with TRBJ2-5; D possibly corresponds to TRBD2 (7 bases). The CDR3 spans 15 residues. The germline gives CDR1 SGHNT, CDR2 YYREEE (reference sequence). The V gene lost 5 bases and the J gene lost 4 bases, with 18 bases spanning the gap. CDR3 DNA sequence: TGTGCCAGCAGGCCTTGGGGGGGCTTTGGAGAGACCCAGTACTTC. Encoded protein: CASRPWGGFGETQYF.

The chain uses TRBV19 and TRBJ2-7; the D gene is possibly TRBD1 (5 bases). In germline, CDR1 is LNHDA, CDR2 SQIVND (reference sequence). This CDR3 has 14 residues. V lost 6 bases to trimming and J lost 0 bases, with 12 bases between them. DNA for the CDR3: TGTGCCAGTAGATTGACAGCCTACTCCTACGAGCAGTACTTC. Its protein is CASRLTAYSYEQYF.

CDR3 bases: TGTGCCAGCAGCCGGACAGGGGTCTATGGCTACACCTTC. Translating it yields CASSRTGVYGYTF. The chain couples TRBV13 to TRBJ1-2; TRBD1 aligns across 9 bases. The V and J ends lost 5 bases and 4 bases, in that order; junction bases with no gene match: 2. The CDR3 spans 13 residues. In germline, CDR1 is PRHDT, CDR2 FYEKMQ (reference sequence).

CDR3 protein: CASSPRQGETQYF. CDR3 DNA sequence: TGTGCCAGCTCACCGCGACAGGGTGAGACCCAGTACTTC. The genes are TRBV18 and TRBJ2-5; 7 positions match TRBD1. Trimming at V came to 3 bases and at J to 5 bases, leaving 3 bases not matched to a gene. The germline CDR1 and CDR2 sequences are KGHSH and LQKENI. CDR3 length: 13 amino acids.

The chain links TRBV29-1 to TRBJ2-1; D is possibly TRBD2 (5 bases). Trimming left V 6 bases short and J 4 bases short, with 13 bases between. The CDR3 runs to 13 residues. The germline V gene has CDR1 SQVTM and CDR2 ANQGSEA. The DNA for the CDR3 is TGCAGCGTCAGCGGAAACCAGTACAATGAGCAGTTCTTC. It codes for CSVSGNQYNEQFF.

In regard to this clone: The same CDR3 also results from other DNA sequences found in this sample. V is TRBV11-2 and J is TRBJ2-1; tentative D call: TRBD2 (5 bases). V was pared by 1 base and J by 7 bases, with 8 bases between. The CDR3 loop spans 13 amino acids. Germline CDR1 is SGHAT and CDR2 is FQNNGV. DNA for the CDR3: TGTGCCAGCAGCTTAGCACTAGATAATGAGCAGTTCTTC. Encoded protein: CASSLALDNEQFF. Full variable domain (outside the CDR3, taken from reference TRBV11-2 and TRBJ2-1): EAGVAQSPRYKIIEKRQSVAFWCNPISGHATLYWYQQILGQGPKLLIQFQNNGVVDDSQLPKDRFSAERLKGVDSTLKIQPAKLEDSAVYLCASSLALDNEQFFGPGTRLTVL.

The rearrangement joins TRBV6-4 to TRBJ2-6; 9 bases agree with TRBD2. This CDR3 comprises 19 residues. The V gene end was trimmed by 0 bases and the J gene end by 0 bases; junction bases not matched to a gene: 6. Per the germline V gene, CDR1 is MRHNA and CDR2 is SNTAGT. CDR3: CASSDSSTSGSSGANVLTF. The CDR3 DNA reads TGTGCCAGCAGTGACTCCTCGACTAGCGGCAGCTCTGGGGCCAACGTCCTGACTTTC.

The chain recombines TRBV6-5 with TRBJ1-2, with 7 bases lining up with TRBD1. Germline V gene data show CDR1 as MNHEY and CDR2 as SVGAGI. This CDR3 has 15 amino acids. V trimming: 0 bases; J trimming: 7 bases; junction bases outside the gene matches: 8. The CDR3 coding sequence is TGTGCCAGCAGTTACTCGTCCCAGGGGGTATTTGGCTACACCTTC. This codes for CASSYSSQGVFGYTF.

Details on this clone: Other DNA sequences from this sample encode an identical CDR3 as well. CDR3 in amino acids: CASSTQGTGELFF. The CDR3, as DNA: TGTGCCAGCAGCACGCAGGGAACCGGGGAGCTGTTTTTT. The rearrangement links TRBV2 to TRBJ2-2, with D maybe TRBD1 (5 bases). The CDR3 has 13 residues. Trimming took off 6 bases at V and 5 bases at J, with 10 bases between the two ends. The germline gives CDR1 SNHLY, CDR2 FYNNEI. The full variable domain, with the rest looked up from reference TRBV2 and TRBJ2-2, is EPEVTQTPSHQVTQMGQEVILRCVPISNHLYFYWYRQILGQKVEFLVSFYNNEISEKSEIFDDQFSVERPDGSNFTLKIRSTKLEDSAMYFCASSTQGTGELFFGEGSRLTVL.

The rearrangement uses TRBV2 and TRBJ1-2; 9 nucleotides line up with TRBD1. Trimming cost V 6 bases and J 6 bases; bases outside gene matches: 8. From germline, CDR1 is SNHLY and CDR2 FYNNEI. This CDR3 has 14 amino acids. The CDR3 DNA sequence: TGTGCCAGCAGCCAAGTAACAGGGGGCGATGGCTACACCTTC. Translated: CASSQVTGGDGYTF.